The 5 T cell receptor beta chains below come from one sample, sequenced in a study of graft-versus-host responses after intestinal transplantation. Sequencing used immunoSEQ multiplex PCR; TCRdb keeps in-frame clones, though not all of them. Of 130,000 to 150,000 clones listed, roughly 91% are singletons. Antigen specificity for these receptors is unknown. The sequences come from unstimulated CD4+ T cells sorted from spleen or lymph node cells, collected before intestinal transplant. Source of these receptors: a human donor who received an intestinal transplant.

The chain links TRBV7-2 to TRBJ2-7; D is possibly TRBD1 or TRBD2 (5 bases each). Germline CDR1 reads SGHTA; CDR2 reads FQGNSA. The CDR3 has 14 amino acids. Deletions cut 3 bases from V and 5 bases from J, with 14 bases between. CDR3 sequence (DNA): TGTGCCAGCAGCTTCACTAGACAGTCTAACGAGCAGTACTTC. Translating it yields CASSFTRQSNEQYF.

The CDR3 DNA reads TGTGCCAGTAGACTCCTTGGGGGTTGGGAAAACACTGAAGCTTTCTTT. Amino acid sequence: CASRLLGGWENTEAFF. The V and J genes are TRBV19 and TRBJ1-1, with D possibly being TRBD1 (5 bases). This CDR3 has 16 amino acids. Germline V gives CDR1 LNHDA, CDR2 SQIVND (reference sequence). Trimming cost V 6 bases and J 2 bases, with 19 bases left between them. The full variable domain, its missing parts supplied by reference TRBV19 and TRBJ1-1, is DGGITQSPKYLFRKEGQNVTLSCEQNLNHDAMYWYRQDPGQGLRLIYYSQIVNDFQKGDIAEGYSVSREKKESFPLTVTSAQKNPTAFYLCASRLLGGWENTEAFFGQGTRLTVV.

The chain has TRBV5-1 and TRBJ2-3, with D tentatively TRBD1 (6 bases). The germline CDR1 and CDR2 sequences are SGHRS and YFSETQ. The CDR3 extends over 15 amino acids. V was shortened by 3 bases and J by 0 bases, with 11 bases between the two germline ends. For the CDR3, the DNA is TGCGCCAGCAGCTCAGGGGAATGGAGCACAGATACGCAGTATTTT. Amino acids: CASSSGEWSTDTQYF.

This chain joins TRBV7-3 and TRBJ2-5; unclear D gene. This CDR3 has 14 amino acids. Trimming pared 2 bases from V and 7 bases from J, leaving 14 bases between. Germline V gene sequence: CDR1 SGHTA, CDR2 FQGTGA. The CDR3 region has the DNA TGTGCCAGCAGCTTAGATAGGGTGATAGGGACCCAGTACTTC. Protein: CASSLDRVIGTQYF.

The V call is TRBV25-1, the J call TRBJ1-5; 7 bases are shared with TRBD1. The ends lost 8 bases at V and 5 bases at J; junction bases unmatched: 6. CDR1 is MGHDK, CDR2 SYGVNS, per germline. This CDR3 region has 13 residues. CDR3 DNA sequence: TGTGCCAGCTGTGCCACAGGGGATCAGCCCCAGCATTTT. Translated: CASCATGDQPQHF.